Sequencing of this T cell receptor (beta chain) was carried out in a study of regulatory T cells in long-lasting Graves disease. Study-level results: Not thyroid tissue but only peripheral blood was studied.

Noted time point: persistent/refractory GD, antithyroid drugs over 5 years with positive TRAb. Generation of the TCR library employed RNA extracted from PBMCs. Trimming cost V 2 bases and J 4 bases, with 9 bases left between them. This CDR3 is built from 14 residues. Germline V CDR1 and CDR2: SNHLY, FYNNEI. Through Arm-PCR of CDR3 regions and iRepertoire HTBI primers, TCR beta libraries were built. One entry per CDR3 protein results from TCRdb running MiXCR on the multiplex PCR reads. The sample shows 700,000 or so distinct CDR3 sequences, 25% to 35% of them seen only once. The sample holds a few counts of this clonotype. Its antigen is as yet unknown.

The sequences come from peripheral blood mononuclear cells (PBMCs), collected when the disease was refractory, from a patient treated with antithyroid drugs. The V and J genes are TRBV2 and TRBJ1-3, with a possible D match to TRBD1 (5 bases). The receptor comes from a female donor with Graves disease. CDR3 residues: CASSEQGFGNTIYF. As DNA, the CDR3 is TGTGCCAGCAGTGAACAGGGTTTCGGAAACACCATATATTTT.